Listed below are T cell receptor beta chains from one sample, sequenced in a study of glioma-infiltrating T cells after dendritic cell vaccination. The table came from immunoSEQ multiplex PCR; TCRdb's copy has only in-frame clones and leaves some out. The repertoire holds under 70,000 clones, with 75% to 85% as singletons. The sample consisted of blood, taken before dendritic cell vaccination. All receptors derive from a human donor with glioblastoma. CDR3s include the opening cysteine and the closing phenylalanine or tryptophan. The D gene is left open where the match is weak. The size entry is marked missing in some rows and otherwise reads once, few, many or a size class.

clone size: NA; J gene: TRBJ1-3; D gene: NA; V gene: TRBV7-9; CDR3 DNA: TGTGCCAGCAGCTTATTGGAGGGGCAATCTGGAAACACCATATATTTT; CDR3 protein: CASSLLEGQSGNTIYF
clone size: few; J gene: TRBJ2-5; D gene: TRBD2; V gene: TRBV28; CDR3 DNA: TGTGCCAGCAGTCCAGCGGGGCCCGGGATCCAAGAGACCCAGTACTTC; CDR3 protein: CASSPAGPGIQETQYF
clone size: NA; J gene: TRBJ1-1; D gene: NA; V gene: TRBV4-2; CDR3 DNA: TGTGCCAGCAGCCAAGGAATAGGCGACAGTAGGCCTTTCTTT; CDR3 protein: CASSQGIGDSRPFF
clone size: NA; J gene: TRBJ2-5; D gene: TRBD2; V gene: TRBV5-4; CDR3 DNA: TGTGCCAGCAGCCGGACTGCGGGAGCGGGGGACGGCGAGACCCAGTACTTC; CDR3 protein: CASSRTAGAGDGETQYF
clone size: NA; J gene: TRBJ2-3; D gene: NA; V gene: TRBV9; CDR3 DNA: TGTGCCAGCAGCGTAAGGGGAACTAGCACAGATACGCAGTATTTT; CDR3 protein: CASSVRGTSTDTQYF
clone size: NA; J gene: TRBJ1-2; D gene: TRBD1; V gene: TRBV7-9; CDR3 DNA: TGTGCCAGCAGCTTACAGGGGGCTAACTATGGCTACACCTTC; CDR3 protein: CASSLQGANYGYTF
clone size: once; J gene: TRBJ2-1; D gene: NA; V gene: TRBV10-2; CDR3 DNA: TGCGCCAGCAGTGAGTCGATTCGTAGGAGGGGTCGACCCAATGAGCAGTTCTTC; CDR3 protein: CASSESIRRRGRPNEQFF
clone size: NA; J gene: TRBJ1-1; D gene: NA; V gene: TRBV4-1; CDR3 DNA: TGCGCCAGCAGCCGCGAACGGGACACTGAAGCTTTCTTT; CDR3 protein: CASSRERDTEAFF
clone size: NA; J gene: TRBJ1-1; D gene: NA; V gene: TRBV6-5; CDR3 DNA: TGTGCCAGCAGTTACGGGACACTTAACACTGAAGCTTTCTTT; CDR3 protein: CASSYGTLNTEAFF
clone size: NA; J gene: TRBJ2-7; D gene: NA; V gene: TRBV5-4; CDR3 DNA: TGTGCCAGCAGCCCGTCACAGGGTTACAACGAGCAGTACTTC; CDR3 protein: CASSPSQGYNEQYF
clone size: NA; J gene: TRBJ1-6; D gene: NA; V gene: TRBV28; CDR3 DNA: TGTGCCAGCAGCACTACAGGGACGAGCAATTCACCCCTCCACTTT; CDR3 protein: CASSTTGTSNSPLHF
clone size: NA; J gene: TRBJ1-3; D gene: TRBD1; V gene: TRBV28; CDR3 DNA: TGTGCCAGCAGTGACAGGGGAGGAAACACCATATATTTT; CDR3 protein: CASSDRGGNTIYF
clone size: NA; J gene: TRBJ2-1; D gene: TRBD2; V gene: TRBV5-1; CDR3 DNA: TGCGCCAGCAGCTTGGATGGGACTAGCGGGGGGTATGAGCAGTTCTTC; CDR3 protein: CASSLDGTSGGYEQFF
clone size: NA; J gene: TRBJ2-5; D gene: NA; V gene: TRBV19; CDR3 DNA: TGTGCCAGTAGCCCACCCAGCGCCCGGGGGTCCCAGTACTTC; CDR3 protein: CASSPPSARGSQYF
clone size: NA; J gene: TRBJ1-1; D gene: TRBD1; V gene: TRBV18; CDR3 DNA: TGTGCCAGCACACAGGGGGCTAACACTGAAGCTTTCTTT; CDR3 protein: CASTQGANTEAFF
clone size: NA; J gene: TRBJ1-4; D gene: NA; V gene: TRBV5-1; CDR3 DNA: TGCGCCAGCAGCGCAGGGGATGCTAATGAAAAACTGTTTTTT; CDR3 protein: CASSAGDANEKLFF
clone size: NA; J gene: TRBJ1-1; D gene: TRBD1; V gene: TRBV18; CDR3 DNA: TGTGCCAGCTCACTTGACAGGGGGTGGGCTGAAGCTTTCTTT; CDR3 protein: CASSLDRGWAEAFF
clone size: NA; J gene: TRBJ2-3; D gene: TRBD1; V gene: TRBV2; CDR3 DNA: TGTGCCAGCAGGGGACAGGGATTCACAGATACGCAGTATTTT; CDR3 protein: CASRGQGFTDTQYF
clone size: NA; J gene: TRBJ1-2; D gene: NA; V gene: TRBV13; CDR3 DNA: TGTGCCAGCAGCTTAAACAGGGCGGGTGGCTACACCTTC; CDR3 protein: CASSLNRAGGYTF
clone size: NA; J gene: TRBJ2-5; D gene: NA; V gene: TRBV16; CDR3 DNA: TGTGCCAGCAGCCTCAATTCCGGGCAAGAGACCCAGTACTTC; CDR3 protein: CASSLNSGQETQYF
clone size: NA; J gene: TRBJ2-5; D gene: TRBD2; V gene: TRBV6-5; CDR3 DNA: TGTGCCAGCAGTCCCCTAGCGGACCAAGAGACCCAGTACTTC; CDR3 protein: CASSPLADQETQYF
clone size: NA; J gene: TRBJ2-5; D gene: TRBD1; V gene: TRBV10-2; CDR3 DNA: TGCGCCAGCAGTGGGGACAGGGTGACCGGAGAGACCCAGTACTTC; CDR3 protein: CASSGDRVTGETQYF
clone size: NA; J gene: TRBJ2-1; D gene: NA; V gene: TRBV2; CDR3 DNA: TGTGCCAGCAGTTGGGACTTCAATGAGCAGTTCTTC; CDR3 protein: CASSWDFNEQFF
clone size: NA; J gene: TRBJ2-3; D gene: NA; V gene: TRBV4-1; CDR3 DNA: TGCGCCAGCAGCCAAGATTTCAGTTTGGATACGCAGTATTTT; CDR3 protein: CASSQDFSLDTQYF
clone size: NA; J gene: TRBJ1-6; D gene: TRBD1; V gene: TRBV30; CDR3 DNA: TGTGCCTGGGGCAGACAGGGAGCCTATAATTCACCCCTCCACTTT; CDR3 protein: CAWGRQGAYNSPLHF
clone size: NA; J gene: TRBJ1-4; D gene: NA; V gene: TRBV5-5; CDR3 DNA: TGTGCCAGCAGCTTGGCTGGGCACTGGGAAAAACTGTTTTTT; CDR3 protein: CASSLAGHWEKLFF
clone size: NA; J gene: TRBJ1-6; D gene: TRBD1; V gene: TRBV5-6; CDR3 DNA: TGTGCCAGCAGCCTGACAGGGACTAATTCACCCCTCCACTTT; CDR3 protein: CASSLTGTNSPLHF
clone size: NA; J gene: TRBJ2-4; D gene: NA; V gene: TRBV6-6; CDR3 DNA: TGTGCCAGCAGTTACTCGTCGGAACAGGGAATTGACATTCAGTACTTC; CDR3 protein: CASSYSSEQGIDIQYF
clone size: NA; J gene: TRBJ1-2; D gene: NA; V gene: TRBV19; CDR3 DNA: TGTGCCAGTCTCAACGGAGGGCGCGGAAACTATGGCTACACCTTC; CDR3 protein: CASLNGGRGNYGYTF
clone size: NA; J gene: TRBJ2-7; D gene: TRBD1; V gene: TRBV25-1; CDR3 DNA: TGTGCCAGCAGCCCACAGGGGGCGTTCAATTACGAGCAGTACTTC; CDR3 protein: CASSPQGAFNYEQYF
clone size: NA; J gene: TRBJ2-7; D gene: NA; V gene: TRBV10-2; CDR3 DNA: TGCGCGGCCGGGGCCTACGAGCAGTACTTC; CDR3 protein: CAAGAYEQYF
clone size: NA; J gene: TRBJ2-2; D gene: NA; V gene: TRBV5-1; CDR3 DNA: TGCGCCAGCAGCCTACTGGAGGGCGTAGGGGAGCTGTTTTTT; CDR3 protein: CASSLLEGVGELFF
clone size: NA; J gene: TRBJ1-5; D gene: NA; V gene: TRBV7-9; CDR3 DNA: TGTGCCAGCAGCCGCGGACTTCAGCCCCAGCATTTT; CDR3 protein: CASSRGLQPQHF
clone size: NA; J gene: TRBJ1-1; D gene: NA; V gene: TRBV30; CDR3 DNA: TGTGCCTGGAGTCTTGCGGGGAACACTGAAGCTTTCTTT; CDR3 protein: CAWSLAGNTEAFF
clone size: few; J gene: TRBJ1-3; D gene: TRBD1; V gene: TRBV29-1; CDR3 DNA: TGCAGCGCCTGGACAGGGGATGGAAACACCATATATTTT; CDR3 protein: CSAWTGDGNTIYF
clone size: once; J gene: TRBJ2-3; D gene: TRBD1; V gene: TRBV6-1; CDR3 DNA: TGTGCCAGCAGTGGTTACAACAGGGGGGCAGATACGCAGTATTTT; CDR3 protein: CASSGYNRGADTQYF
clone size: once; J gene: TRBJ1-5; D gene: NA; V gene: TRBV10-3; CDR3 DNA: TGTGCCATCAGCCCTACAGGGTACGGAAATCAGCCCCAGCATTTT; CDR3 protein: CAISPTGYGNQPQHF
clone size: NA; J gene: TRBJ2-3; D gene: TRBD2; V gene: TRBV4-1; CDR3 DNA: TGCGCCAGCAGCCAATCCGGACTAGCCCGGACCGGTACGCAGTATTTT; CDR3 protein: CASSQSGLARTGTQYF
clone size: NA; J gene: TRBJ2-3; D gene: NA; V gene: TRBV25-1; CDR3 DNA: TGTGCCAGCAGTGACACAGAAATCACAGATACGCAGTATTTT; CDR3 protein: CASSDTEITDTQYF
clone size: NA; J gene: TRBJ1-1; D gene: NA; V gene: TRBV19; CDR3 DNA: TGTGCCAGTAGTGACAGAACTGAAGCTTTCTTT; CDR3 protein: CASSDRTEAFF
clone size: NA; J gene: TRBJ2-1; D gene: NA; V gene: TRBV25-1; CDR3 DNA: TGTGCCAGCCGAAGCAGGGAAACCTACAATGAGCAGTTCTTC; CDR3 protein: CASRSRETYNEQFF
clone size: NA; J gene: TRBJ1-2; D gene: NA; V gene: TRBV5-4; CDR3 DNA: TGTGCCAGCAGCATGCAGGGAAACTATGGCTACACCTTC; CDR3 protein: CASSMQGNYGYTF
clone size: NA; J gene: TRBJ1-6; D gene: NA; V gene: TRBV28; CDR3 DNA: TGTGCCAGCTATAGCCCCCAGGGCGCTAATTCACCCCTCCACTTT; CDR3 protein: CASYSPQGANSPLHF
clone size: NA; J gene: TRBJ1-2; D gene: NA; V gene: TRBV7-2; CDR3 DNA: TGTGCCAGCAGCCTAACGTCCGGAGGAGGTAACTATGGCTACACCTTC; CDR3 protein: CASSLTSGGGNYGYTF
clone size: NA; J gene: TRBJ1-5; D gene: TRBD1; V gene: TRBV6-1; CDR3 DNA: TGTGCCAGCGATCAGGGGGGAGTATGGCAGCCCCAGCATTTT; CDR3 protein: CASDQGGVWQPQHF